In this sample, the clone carrying this T cell receptor beta chain turned up many times. Its antigen is still unknown. This specimen belongs to a study of blood T cells in healthy people across ages. CDR1 and CDR2 from the germline V gene are DFQATT and SNEGSKA (reference sequence). V trimming: 3 bases; J trimming: 2 bases; junction bases outside the gene matches: 2. The CDR3 runs 16 residues. The authors drew 8.5 to 10 milliliters of peripheral blood from each donor. For the second PCR, which ran for 7 to 11 cycles, a sample-barcoded 5' primer and a J-beta primer mix were used. TCRdb passed the 5' RACE reads through MiXCR, listing each CDR3 protein once. The sample consists of about 700,000 distinct CDR3 sequences, less than 40% of them appearing once. General study points: Older age coincided with a roughly linear decline in TCR beta diversity per million T cells. No one knew whether donors had CMV, which possibly confounded expanded clonotype changes.

The sequence was collected from a woman older than 75 in good health. The rearrangement joins TRBV20-1 to TRBJ2-6; 12 nucleotides agree with TRBD1. The sequencing sample was made of blood. CDR3 DNA sequence: TGCAGTGCTAGGGGGACAGGGGGCACTGGGGCCAACGTCCTGACTTTC. Translating gives CSARGTGGTGANVLTF.